Here is one T cell receptor beta chain with its context. This clone's antigen is unknown. No quality values exist for individual bases; no much larger clone is one base distant. These data originate in a study of control samples from healthy donors and cancer patients (TCRdb year 2020). Trimming takes 5 bases off V and 9 bases off J; junction bases not matched to a gene: 2. The CDR3 has 12 amino acids, counting the end cysteine and phenylalanine. Only the CDR3 DNA stays, 36 bases, in frame from base 1. The germline V gene yields SGHVS for CDR1 and FQNEAQ for CDR2. Libraries were constructed by the immunoSEQ multiplex PCR assay. TCRdb took over this immuneACCESS table, retaining in-frame rearrangements with V and J assigned. Such tables are incomplete; in checked studies, under half of the missing clones stem from an unresolved V gene, and the remainder is unexplained. Counted in this sample were 150,000 to 200,000 clones; 94% of them appeared once. The ten largest clones capture 1.3% to 1.5% of the sample.

The sequencing input was blood. This chain joins TRBV7-8 to TRBJ2-1; TRBD2 fits 9 bases in the junction. The clonotype was recovered from a woman between 18 and 29 years old in good health. This receptor carries the CDR3 CASSTGLAEQFF. The DNA is as follows: TGTGCCAGCAGCACGGGACTAGCTGAGCAGTTCTTC.